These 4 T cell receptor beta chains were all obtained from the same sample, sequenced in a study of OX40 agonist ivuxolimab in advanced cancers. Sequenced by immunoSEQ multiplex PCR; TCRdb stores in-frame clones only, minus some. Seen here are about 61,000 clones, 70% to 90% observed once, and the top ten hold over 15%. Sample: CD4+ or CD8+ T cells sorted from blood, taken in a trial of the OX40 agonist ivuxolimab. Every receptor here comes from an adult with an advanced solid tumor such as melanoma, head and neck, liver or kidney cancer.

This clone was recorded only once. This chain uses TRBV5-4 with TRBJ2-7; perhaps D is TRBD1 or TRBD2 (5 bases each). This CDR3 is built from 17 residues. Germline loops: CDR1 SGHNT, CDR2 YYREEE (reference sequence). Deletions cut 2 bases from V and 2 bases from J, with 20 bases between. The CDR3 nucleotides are TGTGCCAGCAGCTTTGACGAATATCCACAGGAGGCCTACGAGCAGTACTTC. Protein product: CASSFDEYPQEAYEQYF.

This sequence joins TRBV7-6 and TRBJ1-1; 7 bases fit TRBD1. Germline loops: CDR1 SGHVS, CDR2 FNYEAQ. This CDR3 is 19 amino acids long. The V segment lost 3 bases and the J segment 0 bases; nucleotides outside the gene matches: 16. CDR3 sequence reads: CASSLSGTGVGELNTEAFF. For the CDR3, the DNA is TGTGCCAGCAGCTTGAGTGGAACAGGGGTGGGAGAATTGAACACTGAAGCTTTCTTT.

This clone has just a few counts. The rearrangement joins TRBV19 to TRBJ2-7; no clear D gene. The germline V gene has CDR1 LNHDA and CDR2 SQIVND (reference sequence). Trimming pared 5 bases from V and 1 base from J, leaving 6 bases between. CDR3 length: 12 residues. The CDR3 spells CASSSISYEQYF. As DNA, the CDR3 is TGTGCCAGTAGTTCCATATCCTACGAGCAGTACTTC.

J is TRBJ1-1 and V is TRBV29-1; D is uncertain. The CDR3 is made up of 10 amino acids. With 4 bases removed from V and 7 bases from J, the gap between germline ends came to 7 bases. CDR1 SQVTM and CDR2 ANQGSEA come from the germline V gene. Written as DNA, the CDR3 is TGCAGCGTTGCTGGGGATGAAGCTTTCTTT. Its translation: CSVAGDEAFF. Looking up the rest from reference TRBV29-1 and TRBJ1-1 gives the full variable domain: SAVISQKPSRDICQRGTSLTIQCQVDSQVTMMFWYRQQPGQSLTLIATANQGSEATYESGFVIDKFPISRPNLTFSTLTVSNMSPEDSSIYLCSVAGDEAFFGQGTRLTVV.